A selection of T cell receptor beta chains follows, all from one sample in a study of T cell responses to AZD1222 COVID-19 vaccine. The repertoire was sequenced with immunoSEQ multiplex PCR; TCRdb's copy has only in-frame clones and lacks some. The table lists 110,000 or so clones, around 88% of them singletons. The specimen comprised peripheral blood, sampled 28 days after the second AZD1222 dose. These receptors were taken from an adult who received the AZD1222 COVID-19 vaccine. The CDR3 runs from the conserved cysteine through the conserved F or W. A D gene is named only where the DNA matches it firmly. Rows may omit the clone size; those that give it use once, few, many or a size class.

j_call d_call clone_size v_call cdr3_nt cdr3_aa
TRBJ2-3 TRBD2 . TRBV7-9 TGTGCCAGCAGCCTCGGGGGGACAGATACGCAGTATTTT CASSLGGTDTQYF
TRBJ1-2 . . TRBV6-5 TGTGCCAGCAGTAAGAAATGGACAGACACCTATGGCTACACCTTC CASSKKWTDTYGYTF
TRBJ2-1 TRBD2 . TRBV23-1 TGCGCCAGCACCGCACGGACAGGCCTTCTAGCGGGGGAGGCGAGATCCTACAATGAGCAGTTCTTC CASTARTGLLAGEARSYNEQFF
TRBJ1-5 . . TRBV27 TGTGCCAGCCCCCGGTCGAGGACACGGCCGGATCAGCCCCAGCATTTT CASPRSRTRPDQPQHF
TRBJ2-7 . . TRBV10-2 TGCGCCAGCAGTGAGTCGTACTACGAGCAGTACTTC CASSESYYEQYF
TRBJ2-1 . . TRBV29-1 TGCAGCTCGGAGGAGCGGTCCTACAATGAGCAGTTCTTC CSSEERSYNEQFF
TRBJ2-3 . . TRBV9 TGTGCCAGCAGCGTAGTCTCAGGAGATACGCAGTATTTT CASSVVSGDTQYF
TRBJ2-3 . . TRBV9 TGTGCCAGCAGCGATGTAGGGCGCACAGATACGCAGTATTTT CASSDVGRTDTQYF
TRBJ2-1 TRBD2 . TRBV11-2 TGTGCCAGCAGCTTGGCTGTGGCGGGGGTAAATGAGCAGTTCTTC CASSLAVAGVNEQFF
TRBJ1-3 . . TRBV3-1/TRBV3-2 TGTGCCAGCAGCCAAGCGGGGACTGCAGGAAACACCATATATTTT CASSQAGTAGNTIYF
TRBJ1-2 . . TRBV19 TGTGCCAGTAGTATGGTATCGGCGGGGAACGAAGGCTACACCTTC CASSMVSAGNEGYTF
TRBJ2-7 . once TRBV21-1 TGTGCCAGCGCCAAGGGGACAGTCCGACAGAGCTCCTACGAGCAGTACTTC CASAKGTVRQSSYEQYF
TRBJ2-3 . . TRBV6-5 TGTGCCACCCTGGGAAGCTCATCGATAGGCCATGCTTCGTATTTT CATLGSSSIGHASYF
TRBJ2-1 TRBD1 . TRBV13 TGTGCCAGCAGCATCCTCTTAGGTCCGGGACAGGGGTACAATGAGCAGTTCTTC CASSILLGPGQGYNEQFF
TRBJ2-7 TRBD1 . TRBV27 TGTGCCAGCAGGACGACAGGGGGCTTCCACGAGCAGTACTTC CASRTTGGFHEQYF
TRBJ2-3 . . TRBV3-1/TRBV3-2 TGTGCCAGCAGCCTAGGGGATACGCAGTATTTT CASSLGDTQYF
TRBJ1-1 TRBD1 . TRBV5-1 TGCGCCAGCAGCTCGACCGGGACAGTGAACACTGAAGCTTTCTTT CASSSTGTVNTEAFF
TRBJ2-2 . . TRBV6-2/TRBV6-3 TGTGCCAGCAGTTACTCGACCTACAGGGCATCCGGGGAGCTGTTTTTT CASSYSTYRASGELFF
TRBJ1-2 . . TRBV7-2 TGTGCCAGCAGCTTAGCAGTTGCCAGGGCCTCGGGCTATGGCTACACCTTC CASSLAVARASGYGYTF
TRBJ2-7 TRBD2 . TRBV11-1 TGTGCCAGCAGCTCTCCGACTAGCGGGAGGCCCGAGCAGTACTTC CASSSPTSGRPEQYF
TRBJ2-7 . . TRBV7-8 TGTGCCAGCAGCCATAGGACGGGAGAGCAGTACTTC CASSHRTGEQYF
TRBJ1-1 . once TRBV6-2/TRBV6-3 TGTGCCAGCAGTTATCAGGGCGAGGGCACTGAAGCTTTCTTT CASSYQGEGTEAFF
TRBJ1-1 . . TRBV4-1 TGCGCCAGCAGCCAAGATTCGTACACTGAAGCTTTCTTT CASSQDSYTEAFF
TRBJ1-4 . . TRBV12-3/TRBV12-4 TGTGCCAGCAGTTTGGTCAGTAATGAAAAACTGTTTTTT CASSLVSNEKLFF
TRBJ1-6 . . TRBV4-1 TGCGCCAGCAGCCACGACAGGTCGTTGGCCTATAATTCACCCCTCCACTTT CASSHDRSLAYNSPLHF
TRBJ2-7 TRBD1 . TRBV5-4 TGTGCCAGCAGTTTGGGACAGGGGTCCTACGAGCAGTACTTC CASSLGQGSYEQYF
TRBJ2-5 TRBD1 . TRBV6-2/TRBV6-3 TGTGCCAGCAGTCCCCGGGACAGGGGGCAAGAGACCCAGTACTTC CASSPRDRGQETQYF
TRBJ2-7 TRBD1 . TRBV4-3 TGCGCCAGCAGCCAAAGCCGAGGACAGGCCTACGAGCAGTACTTC CASSQSRGQAYEQYF
TRBJ2-7 TRBD2 . TRBV7-9 TGTGCCAGCGGCGGACTAGCGGGAGACGCTTCCTACGAGCAGTACTTC CASGGLAGDASYEQYF
TRBJ2-2 . . TRBV28 TGTGCTATCGAGGGGGAGACCGGGGAGCTGTTTTTT CAIEGETGELFF
TRBJ1-2 TRBD1 . TRBV6-4 TGTGCCAGCAGTGCAAACAGGGGATCAAACTATGGCTACACCTTC CASSANRGSNYGYTF
TRBJ1-2 TRBD1 . TRBV12-3/TRBV12-4 TGTGCCAGCAGTTCGGGACAGGGCTTTGGCTACACCTTC CASSSGQGFGYTF
TRBJ2-7 . . TRBV19 TGTGCCAGTAGTATAGGCACCCCTACCTACGAGCAGTACTTC CASSIGTPTYEQYF
TRBJ2-5 . . TRBV7-2 TGTGCCAGCAGCTGGGCGGTCCAAGAGACCCAGTACTTC CASSWAVQETQYF
TRBJ1-2 TRBD1 . TRBV11-2 TGTGCCAGCAGCTCAGGACAGGGAGGATATGGCTACACCTTC CASSSGQGGYGYTF